This note documents a single T cell receptor (beta chain) sequence. Individuals aged about 18 to 89 years were recruited from some 26 US areas. What the recovered Cohort 3 donors had was two negative PCRs, clearance, or symptom resolution. This sample stems from a study of blood T cell repertoires in COVID-19. At the level of the study: The study drew acute and convalescent COVID-19 samples from the United States, Italy and Spain.

CDR1 is SGDLS and CDR2 is YYNGEE in the germline V gene. V was clipped by 6 bases and J by 1 base, with 7 bases between them. The CDR3 runs 12 residues. As originally analysed: Amplification with reference gene primers provided the estimates of nucleated cell counts. Clones were read by immunoSEQ multiplex PCR, and TCRdb kept only the in-frame ones, dropping some. V, J and clone size derive from that table, while D and trimming were established from the DNA sequence. The table lists around 470,000 clones, less than 95% of them singletons. The gene calls are TRBV9 and TRBJ1-1; no firm D call. The specimen was PBMCs or T cells enriched from blood (not recorded which). The sequence derives from a man younger than 35 who had recovered from COVID-19. The CDR3 region is CASNIGNTEAFF. Written as DNA, the CDR3 is TGTGCCAGCAACATTGGGAACACTGAAGCTTTCTTT.